The 16 T cell receptor beta chains below all came from one sample that was sequenced in a study of blood T cell repertoires in COVID-19. Produced via immunoSEQ multiplex PCR; TCRdb's table is partial and in-frame only. The sample lists approximately 36,000 clones; about 82% were seen once. Sequenced sample: peripheral blood. The receptors come from a man aged 45 to 65 with active COVID-19.

The chain combines TRBV10-2 with TRBJ2-2; D ambiguous. CDR3 length: 16 residues. The V and J ends lost 0 bases and 3 bases respectively, with 11 bases between them. CDR1 is WSHSY, CDR2 SAAADI, per germline. The CDR3, as DNA: TGCGCCAGCAGTGAGTCGATGGGCAGTTACACCGGGGAGCTGTTTTTT. The encoded protein is CASSESMGSYTGELFF.

This clone was observed once. The rearrangement links TRBV7-2 to TRBJ1-1; tentatively, D is TRBD1 (6 bases). V lost 2 bases and J 0 bases, leaving 10 bases between the germline ends. The CDR3 has 15 residues. The germline V gene encodes CDR1 SGHTA and CDR2 FQGNSA. This CDR3 reads CASSLQGSMNTEAFF. In DNA, the CDR3 is TGTGCCAGCAGCTTACAGGGGAGCATGAACACTGAAGCTTTCTTT.

J is TRBJ2-7 and V is TRBV7-8; no definite D call. The germline CDR1 and CDR2 sequences are SGHVS and FQNEAQ. The CDR3 runs 14 residues. V lost 5 bases, J lost 6 bases, and 17 bases lay in between. CDR3 bases: TGTGCCAGCAGCGCGGCCGGAGCCTTCGGCGAGCAGTACTTC. It specifies CASSAAGAFGEQYF.

The chain employs TRBV5-5 and TRBJ2-3; the match to TRBD2 covers 11 bases. The V gene end was trimmed by 5 bases and the J gene end by 0 bases; junction bases not matched to a gene: 2. Germline-derived CDR1 and CDR2 are SGHKS and YYEKEE (reference sequence). The CDR3 covers 15 residues. The CDR3 coding sequence is TGTGCCAGCAGGTTAGCGGGGGGGAGCACAGATACGCAGTATTTT. Translating gives CASRLAGGSTDTQYF.

This chain connects TRBV7-8 to TRBJ2-5; tentatively, D is TRBD2 (5 bases). Germline lookup yields CDR1 SGHVS and CDR2 FQNEAQ. V was trimmed by 5 bases and J by 5 bases, leaving 15 bases between them. The CDR3 sequence is 14 residues long. CDR3 loop: CASSASRVVETQYF. CDR3 DNA sequence: TGTGCCAGCAGCGCTTCGAGGGTTGTTGAGACCCAGTACTTC. Full variable domain (remainder filled in from reference TRBV7-8 and TRBJ2-5): GAGVSQSPRYKVAKRGQDVALRCDPISGHVSLFWYQQALGQGPEFLTYFQNEAQLDKSGLPSDRFFAERPEGSVSTLKIQRTQQEDSAVYLCASSASRVVETQYFGPGTRLLVL.

Comments on this clone: A read error may be the cause here, since a much bigger clone is one base away. V usage is TRBV6-4 and J usage is TRBJ1-1; no definite D call. The V gene's germline CDR1 is MRHNA and CDR2 SNTAGT. This CDR3 has 13 residues. The CDR3 DNA sequence: TGTGTCAGCAGGAACCGGGAGCACACTGAAGCTTTCTTT. Amino acids: CVSRNREHTEAFF.

This sequence joins TRBV9 and TRBJ1-5; D not certain. V shed 3 bases and J shed 9 bases, with 22 bases lying between them. Looked up from germline, CDR1 is SGDLS and CDR2 is YYNGEE. The CDR3 is 16 residues long. The CDR3 loop is CASSEGLQRVGGPQHF. The CDR3 DNA sequence: TGTGCCAGCAGCGAAGGATTGCAGAGGGTCGGTGGGCCCCAGCATTTT.

The rearrangement uses TRBV5-4 and TRBJ1-1, with unresolved D. The CDR3 is made up of 16 amino acids. Germline V lookup: CDR1 SGHNT, CDR2 YYREEE (reference sequence). Trimming cost V 0 bases and J 2 bases, with 14 bases left between them. Written as DNA, the CDR3 is TGTGCCAGCAGCTTGGGTGCACAGATGGAAAACACTGAAGCTTTCTTT. This translates into CASSLGAQMENTEAFF.

V usage is TRBV5-5 and J usage is TRBJ1-3; 8 bases are a match to TRBD1. Per the germline V gene, CDR1 is SGHKS and CDR2 is YYEKEE (reference sequence). There are 15 residues in the CDR3. V dropped 3 bases and J dropped 6; count of bases not matched to a gene: 8. This CDR3 reads CASSSRQGSENTIYF. The CDR3 DNA is TGTGCCAGCAGCTCTCGACAGGGGTCAGAAAACACCATATATTTT.

The gene calls are TRBV28 and TRBJ2-3; D possibly corresponds to TRBD1 (6 bases). Trimming cost V 0 bases and J 14 bases, with 9 bases left between them. In germline, CDR1 is MDHEN, CDR2 SYDVKM. CDR3 size: 11 residues. The DNA for the CDR3 is TGTGCCAGCAGTTTATGGGGGGCTGTGTATTTT. As protein: CASSLWGAVYF. Variable domain in full (rest from reference TRBV28 and TRBJ2-3): DVKVTQSSRYLVKRTGEKVFLECVQDMDHENMFWYRQDPGLGLRLIYFSYDVKMKEKGDIPEGYSVSREKKERFSLILESASTNQTSMYLCASSLWGAVYFGPGTRLTVL.

The V and J genes are TRBV9 and TRBJ2-6, with 9 bases fitting TRBD1. V was pared by 3 bases and J by 2 bases, with 0 bases of the junction left unmatched. Germline V lookup: CDR1 SGDLS, CDR2 YYNGEE. The CDR3 runs 15 residues. CDR3 in DNA: TGTGCCAGCAGCGGACAGGGGGCTGGGGCCAACGTCCTGACTTTC. It translates to CASSGQGAGANVLTF.

V usage is TRBV27 and J usage is TRBJ2-2, with a possible D match to TRBD2 (6 bases). CDR1 is MNHEY, CDR2 SMNVEV, per germline (reference sequence). V was trimmed by 3 bases and J by 0 bases, leaving 11 bases between them. The CDR3 sequence is 16 residues long. For the CDR3, the DNA is TGTGCCAGCAGTTTCCTGACGGGGGCGAACACCGGGGAGCTGTTTTTT. It codes for CASSFLTGANTGELFF.

V and J are TRBV27 and TRBJ2-7; TRBD1 matches at 7 bases. The J segment lost 6 bases and the V segment lost 6 bases, leaving 8 bases of the junction unmatched. The CDR3 loop spans 13 amino acids. CDR1 and CDR2 (germline): MNHEY, SMNVEV (reference sequence). The CDR3 DNA reads as TGTGCCAGCAGCTGGGTGACAGGGTCCGAGCAGTACTTC. This sequence encodes CASSWVTGSEQYF.

This chain uses TRBV11-2 with TRBJ1-5, with D perhaps TRBD1 (5 bases). In germline, CDR1 is SGHAT, CDR2 FQNNGV. The CDR3 has 13 residues. V lost 3 bases and J 4 bases, leaving 7 bases between the germline ends. The CDR3 loop reads CASSFSGNQPQHF. In DNA form, the CDR3 reads TGTGCCAGCAGCTTCTCAGGGAATCAGCCCCAGCATTTT.

This chain joins TRBV10-3 and TRBJ1-1; 7 bases agree with TRBD1. V dropped 10 bases and J dropped 8; count of bases not matched to a gene: 10. Germline assignment: CDR1 ENHRY and CDR2 SYGVKD. This CDR3 is built from 12 residues. CDR3 nucleotide sequence: TGTGCCACCGGGACAGCCGGGCGGGAAGCTTTCTTT. Residues: CATGTAGREAFF.

This clone has only one observation. The chain is built from TRBV24-1 and TRBJ2-5; 10 positions agree with TRBD1. This CDR3 comprises 15 residues. V lost 4 bases and J lost 5; bases outside the gene matches: 6. Germline V lookup: CDR1 KGHDR, CDR2 SFDVKD. DNA of the CDR3: TGTGCCACCAGTGACCTGACAGGGGGCGCCGAGACCCAGTACTTC. Amino acids: CATSDLTGGAETQYF.